The 26 T cell receptor beta chains given below trace back to one sample, sequenced in a study of identical twins. TCRdb used MiXCR to reprocess the 5' RACE reads, holding one entry per CDR3 protein. The sample consists of about 520,000 distinct CDR3 sequences, around 20% of them appearing once. This same sample was also taken into another study, of T cells expressing NK-cell markers.

Sequencing was carried out using CD4+ T cells sorted from blood. These receptors all stem from a young woman in good health.

The chain recombines TRBV4-3 with TRBJ2-5; D remains unclear. Trimming took off 0 bases at V and 2 bases at J, with 13 bases between the two ends. Germline loops: CDR1 LGHNA, CDR2 YSLEER. The CDR3 covers 16 residues. The CDR3 sequence: CASSQEVASVQETQYF. Here the CDR3 DNA reads TGCGCCAGCAGCCAAGAGGTCGCGTCGGTTCAAGAGACCCAGTACTTC.

This clonotype was seen more than once but under ten times. The V and J genes are TRBV10-1 and TRBJ2-1, with 7 bases aligning to TRBD2. The CDR3 loop spans 15 amino acids. In germline, CDR1 is WNHNN, CDR2 SYGVQD (reference sequence). The V and J ends lost 2 bases and 3 bases, in that order; junction bases with no gene match: 4. The CDR3 is CASSEGPSGYNEQFF. CDR3 in DNA: TGCGCCAGCAGTGAGGGGCCTAGCGGCTACAATGAGCAGTTCTTC.

This clonotype was counted only a few times. The chain joins TRBV20-1 to TRBJ2-1; no reliable D call. V was pared by 0 bases and J by 9 bases, with 9 bases between. CDR3 size: 12 residues. Germline V gene sequence: CDR1 DFQATT, CDR2 SNEGSKA (reference sequence). The CDR3 nucleotides read TGCAGTGCTAGAGATGGGTGGAGTGAGCAGTTCTTC. Its protein product is CSARDGWSEQFF.

This clonotype showed up many times. The chain joins TRBV12-3 or TRBV12-4 to TRBJ2-3, with D unclear. Trimming pared 7 bases from V and 4 bases from J, leaving 12 bases between. The CDR3 is 13 amino acids. CDR3: CASTFAASDTQYF. As DNA, the CDR3 is TGTGCCAGCACTTTTGCGGCGTCAGATACGCAGTATTTT.

This clonotype came up many times. The chain carries TRBV20-1 and TRBJ2-7, with TRBD1 identical over 7 bases. The CDR3 covers 13 residues. V was clipped by 4 bases and J by 2 bases; unmatched bases: 5. CDR1 and CDR2 from the germline V gene are DFQATT and SNEGSKA (reference sequence). The CDR3 is CSATWTGTYEQYF. In DNA form, the CDR3 reads TGCAGTGCTACTTGGACAGGTACCTACGAGCAGTACTTC.

This clonotype was counted between two and nine times. The rearrangement joins TRBV18 to TRBJ2-6; no firm D call. The V end was cut by 1 base, the J end by 0 bases, with 4 bases between. Looked up from germline, CDR1 is KGHSH and CDR2 is LQKENI. The CDR3 is 15 residues long. The CDR3 reads CASSPRTSGANVLTF. The CDR3 region has the DNA TGTGCCAGCTCACCACGGACCTCTGGGGCCAACGTCCTGACTTTC.

The V call is TRBV7-2, the J call TRBJ2-7; 7 bases align to TRBD1. The CDR3 contains 12 residues. The J segment lost 6 bases and the V segment lost 4 bases, leaving 3 bases of the junction unmatched. Germline lookup yields CDR1 SGHTA and CDR2 FQGNSA. CDR3 amino acids: CASSSRQGEQYF. The CDR3 DNA reads TGTGCCAGCAGCTCCAGACAGGGCGAGCAGTACTTC.

The rearrangement joins TRBV9 to TRBJ2-1, with D perhaps TRBD2 (6 bases). The V gene lost 0 bases and the J gene lost 10 bases, with 20 bases spanning the gap. CDR3 length: 16 residues. CDR1 SGDLS and CDR2 YYNGEE come from the germline V gene. The CDR3 protein is CASSVDPLGSGSEQFF. The CDR3, as DNA: TGTGCCAGCAGCGTAGATCCCCTGGGTAGCGGCAGCGAGCAGTTCTTC.

The CDR3 DNA reads TGTGCCAGCAGCTTACCGGGACTAGGGGACGAGCAGTACTTC. Encoded protein: CASSLPGLGDEQYF. V and J are TRBV5-6 and TRBJ2-7, with TRBD2 matching 8 bases. The junction had 6 bases not matched to a gene; V was cut back by 2 bases and J by 5 bases. Per the germline V gene, CDR1 is SGHDT and CDR2 is YYEEEE. This CDR3 contains 14 residues.

This clonotype appeared a few times. This chain joins TRBV29-1 and TRBJ1-6, with D unresolved. Germline-derived CDR1 and CDR2 are SQVTM and ANQGSEA. Trimming left V 7 bases short and J 8 bases short, with 15 bases between. The CDR3 totals 13 residues. The CDR3 sequence: CSARAGNDSPLHF. CDR3 bases: TGCAGCGCCCGCGCGGGCAATGATTCACCCCTCCACTTT.

This clonotype showed up just a few times. V and J are TRBV7-2 and TRBJ2-1, with 11 bases identical to TRBD2. V gave up 5 bases and J gave up 6 bases; unmatched junction bases: 9. The CDR3 sequence is 16 residues long. Germline V CDR1 and CDR2: SGHTA, FQGNSA. The CDR3 nucleotides are TGTGCCAGCAGCCTGACCGGGACTAGCGGAGCCAATGAGCAGTTCTTC. This codes for CASSLTGTSGANEQFF.

V gene TRBV5-1 combines with J gene TRBJ1-4; D not resolved. The V end lost 5 bases, the J end lost 11 bases, and 13 bases lay between the germline ends. The CDR3 runs to 12 residues. The germline V gene has CDR1 SGHRS and CDR2 YFSETQ. CDR3 region: CASRFLTGKLFF. The CDR3 nucleotides are TGCGCCAGCAGATTTCTGACGGGGAAACTGTTTTTT.

This clonotype has just a few counts. The chain uses TRBV20-1 and TRBJ2-7; D perhaps matches TRBD1 (6 bases). V gave up 2 bases and J gave up 6 bases, with 11 bases separating them. This CDR3 comprises 12 residues. Germline values: CDR1 DFQATT, CDR2 SNEGSKA (reference sequence). The CDR3 loop reads CSARRGTPEQYF. The DNA for the CDR3 is TGCAGTGCTAGAAGGGGGACGCCCGAGCAGTACTTC.

V is TRBV28 and J is TRBJ1-1; the D is unclear. V was cut by 6 bases and J by 4 bases, with 9 bases left in between. The germline V gene has CDR1 MDHEN and CDR2 SYDVKM. This CDR3 spans 12 amino acids. CDR3 bases: TGTGCCAGCAGAGAGATTTTCACTGAAGCTTTCTTT. This gives the protein CASREIFTEAFF.

This clonotype occurred a few times. The V call is TRBV3-1, the J call TRBJ1-2; D possibly corresponds to TRBD1 (5 bases). Germline-derived CDR1 and CDR2 are LGHDT and YNNKEL (reference sequence). The ends were cut back, 4 bases at V and 8 bases at J, with 20 bases in the middle. The CDR3 runs to 15 residues. CDR3: CASSLQTRGGKGYTF. CDR3 coding DNA: TGTGCCAGCAGCCTCCAGACGAGGGGCGGGAAGGGCTACACCTTC.

This clonotype showed up just a few times. The chain links TRBV20-1 to TRBJ2-1; D remains ambiguous. This CDR3 comprises 16 residues. Germline V gene data show CDR1 as DFQATT and CDR2 as SNEGSKA (reference sequence). V gave up 3 bases and J gave up 3 bases, with 18 bases separating them. The CDR3 spells CSARTFEISSYNEQFF. DNA of the CDR3: TGCAGTGCTAGGACATTCGAGATAAGTAGCTACAATGAGCAGTTCTTC.

This clonotype was counted many times. This chain connects TRBV5-1 to TRBJ2-5; 14 bases are shared with TRBD2. CDR1 and CDR2 from the germline V gene are SGHRS and YFSETQ. V was clipped by 6 bases and J by 5 bases; unmatched bases: 6. This CDR3 is built from 15 residues. CDR3 sequence (DNA): TGCGCCAGCATCCCGACTAGCGGGGGGGCGGAGACCCAGTACTTC. Translation gives CASIPTSGGAETQYF.

This clonotype was seen a handful of times. The junction does not match germline at one end; this may be a read error. The chain carries TRBV6-2 or TRBV6-3 and TRBJ1-1; the match to TRBD1 covers 7 bases. The CDR3 totals 14 residues. The germline V gene has CDR1 MNHEY and CDR2 SVGEGT. The chain's CDR3 is CASSLGQVKTEAFF. CDR3 in DNA: TGTGCCAGCAGCCTTGGACAGGTGAAAACTGAAGCTTTCTTT.

The genes are TRBV20-1 and TRBJ1-5; D is unclear. Germline V gives CDR1 DFQATT, CDR2 SNEGSKA (reference sequence). Trimming pared 6 bases from V and 1 base from J, leaving 10 bases between. This CDR3 is 13 amino acids long. CDR3 bases: TGCAGTGCCCTAGGTGGGAGCAATCAGCCCCAGCATTTT. It specifies CSALGGSNQPQHF.

The gene calls are TRBV24-1 and TRBJ2-3, with D maybe TRBD2 (6 bases). The CDR3 consists of 14 residues. V lost 3 bases to trimming and J lost 4 bases, with 10 bases between them. Germline-derived CDR1 and CDR2 are KGHDR and SFDVKD. The DNA for the CDR3 is TGTGCCACCAGTGATCCTAGCGCCTCAGATACGCAGTATTTT. Translating it yields CATSDPSASDTQYF.

There are a few counts of this clonotype. The rearrangement joins TRBV7-2 to TRBJ2-7; TRBD1 aligns across 7 bases. The CDR3 sequence is 13 residues long. From germline, CDR1 is SGHTA and CDR2 FQGNSA. J gave up 5 bases and V 3 bases, and 4 bases lay outside the gene matches. DNA for the CDR3: TGTGCCAGCAGCTTGGGCAGGGGGAACGAGCAGTACTTC. This sequence encodes CASSLGRGNEQYF.

This chain uses TRBV6-1 with TRBJ2-3, with D unclear. From germline, CDR1 is MNHNS and CDR2 SASEGT. This CDR3 region has 12 residues. Between the trimmed V and J ends, which lost 4 bases and 3 bases, there was a span of 5 bases. The CDR3 DNA reads TGTGCCAGCAGTGTAAAAACAGATACGCAGTATTTT. The encoded protein is CASSVKTDTQYF.

This clonotype has a count of ten or more. J is TRBJ2-1 and V is TRBV20-1; 9 nucleotides match TRBD2. The CDR3 totals 13 residues. The germline V gene encodes CDR1 DFQATT and CDR2 SNEGSKA (reference sequence). Unmatched junction bases numbered 2, after V lost 6 bases and J lost 2 bases. CDR3 coding DNA: TGCAGTGCAATAGCGGGAGCCTACAATGAGCAGTTCTTC. Its protein product is CSAIAGAYNEQFF.

This clonotype has more than one count but fewer than ten. This chain joins TRBV19 and TRBJ2-5; perhaps TRBD1 as D (6 bases). There are 15 residues in the CDR3. The germline gives CDR1 LNHDA, CDR2 SQIVND (reference sequence). V dropped 7 bases and J dropped 1 base, with 16 bases sitting between them. The CDR3 sequence: CASISGEGGQETQYF. CDR3 sequence (DNA): TGTGCCAGTATTTCAGGGGAAGGGGGCCAAGAGACCCAGTACTTC.

This chain connects TRBV20-1 to TRBJ2-5; 7 nucleotides match TRBD1. The CDR3 runs to 13 residues. Germline V gene lookup returns CDR1 DFQATT and CDR2 SNEGSKA (reference sequence). The V and J ends lost 3 bases and 6 bases, in that order; junction bases with no gene match: 7. In DNA form, the CDR3 reads TGCAGTGCTAGGCCGACAGGGCCCAAGACCCAGTACTTC. It specifies CSARPTGPKTQYF.

The chain combines TRBV6-1 with TRBJ2-7; 9 nucleotides match TRBD1. V lost 6 bases to trimming and J lost 6 bases; unmatched junction nucleotides: 15. The CDR3 covers 16 residues. The V gene's germline CDR1 is MNHNS and CDR2 SASEGT. The CDR3 reads CASRRLPGTGLGEQYF. The DNA for the CDR3 is TGTGCCAGCAGACGCCTCCCCGGGACAGGGTTGGGCGAGCAGTACTTC.